Each of the 26 T cell receptor beta chains below was sequenced from the same sample in a study of regulatory T cells in long-lasting Graves disease. Construction of TCR beta libraries relied on iRepertoire HTBI primers and on Arm-PCR targeting CDR3 regions. TCRdb re-analysed the multiplex PCR reads in MiXCR, keeping a single row per CDR3 protein. The sample yields roughly 560,000 distinct CDR3 sequences, 15% to 20% seen once. Time point denoted: newly diagnosed GD, antithyroid drugs for less than 3 months. PBMCs were the source of the RNA used for TCR sequencing. The sample also formed part of further work on T cells in Graves' hyperthyroidism and ophthalmopathy.

Sequenced here: peripheral blood mononuclear cells (PBMCs), sampled at new diagnosis, from a patient treated with antithyroid drugs. These receptors were taken from a middle-aged woman with Graves disease.

This clonotype was seen many times. The chain combines TRBV12-3 or TRBV12-4 with TRBJ2-7, with 7 bases lining up with TRBD1. The ends lost 6 bases at V and 2 bases at J; junction bases unmatched: 10. This CDR3 has 15 residues. CDR3 in amino acids: CASSRNRDSPYEQYF. The CDR3 DNA follows: TGTGCCAGCAGCCGAAACCGGGACAGTCCCTACGAGCAGTACTTC.

In regard to this clonotype: This CDR3 is missing its conserved last phenylalanine or tryptophan, likely due to a read error. The CDR3 sequence: CAWNTQGGAEAFL. The CDR3 DNA reads as TGTGCCTGGAACACCCAGGGGGGCGCTGAAGCTTTCCTT. The rearrangement uses TRBV30 and TRBJ1-1; 7 bases are shared with TRBD1. V trimming: 4 bases; J trimming: 6 bases; junction bases outside the gene matches: 8. This CDR3 comprises 13 residues. The V gene's germline CDR1 is GTSNPN and CDR2 SVGIG (reference sequence).

The chain has TRBV12-3 or TRBV12-4 and TRBJ1-6; weak D call: TRBD1 (6 bases). This CDR3 region has 15 residues. V dropped 3 bases and J dropped 8 bases, with 14 bases sitting between them. For the CDR3, the DNA is TGTGCCAGCAGTTTGGCAGGGGCGAGAGATTCACCCCTCCACTTT. It encodes CASSLAGARDSPLHF.

This clonotype was counted many times. The chain couples TRBV18 to TRBJ1-2; 7 bases align to TRBD1. The germline CDR1 and CDR2 sequences are KGHSH and LQKENI. This CDR3 has 15 amino acids. V shed 5 bases, J shed 4 bases, and the junction held 10 bases outside the gene matches. The CDR3 nucleotides are TGTGCCAGCTCAATTGACTTGGGACAGATCTATGGCTACACCTTC. It specifies CASSIDLGQIYGYTF.

The chain joins TRBV27 to TRBJ1-2, with TRBD1 matching over 7 bases. V shed 2 bases, J shed 8 bases, and the junction held 8 bases outside the gene matches. Germline V lookup: CDR1 MNHEY, CDR2 SMNVEV (reference sequence). CDR3 size: 14 residues. The CDR3 DNA is TGTGCCAGCAGTTTAACAGGGGCAGCGGTCGGCTACACCTTC. It codes for CASSLTGAAVGYTF.

This clonotype was recorded at least ten times. J is TRBJ2-5 and V is TRBV20-1, with TRBD1 matching 7 bases. The V and J ends lost 6 bases and 1 base, in that order; junction bases with no gene match: 8. The CDR3 runs 14 residues. Germline CDR1 and CDR2: DFQATT and SNEGSKA (reference sequence). CDR3 bases: TGCAGTGCCCGCCGGTGGGACAGCCAAGAGACCCAGTACTTC. It specifies CSARRWDSQETQYF.

Ten or more counts support this clonotype. V is TRBV2 and J is TRBJ1-1; D is ambiguous. The V and J ends lost 1 base and 1 base respectively, with 7 bases between them. The CDR3 has 14 residues. Germline V gives CDR1 SNHLY, CDR2 FYNNEI. The CDR3 protein is CASSEEWRNTEAFF. CDR3 coding DNA: TGTGCCAGCAGTGAAGAATGGAGGAACACTGAAGCTTTCTTT.

This clonotype was picked up many times. The rearrangement links TRBV27 to TRBJ2-7, with 10 bases identical to TRBD2. Germline-derived CDR1 and CDR2 are MNHEY and SMNVEV (reference sequence). V shed 4 bases and J 5 bases; nucleotides not matched to a gene: 8. CDR3 length equals 15 residues. CDR3 nucleotide sequence: TGTGCCAGCAGTTCTCGAGCGGGGGGGAGGAACGAGCAGTACTTC. It translates to CASSSRAGGRNEQYF.

V is TRBV4-1 and J is TRBJ2-3; the D is unclear. Deletions cut 4 bases from V and 2 bases from J, with 10 bases between. Germline lookup yields CDR1 MGHRA and CDR2 YSYEKL. The CDR3 extends over 14 amino acids. The CDR3 here is CASSLTSLTDTQYF. The CDR3 DNA follows: TGCGCCAGCAGCCTTACTTCTCTCACAGATACGCAGTATTTT.

This clonotype was seen at least ten times. This sequence joins TRBV24-1 and TRBJ2-1; tentatively, D is TRBD1 or TRBD2 (5 bases each). Germline CDR1 is KGHDR and CDR2 is SFDVKD. The ends were cut back, 3 bases at V and 7 bases at J, with 12 bases in the middle. The CDR3 length is 14 residues. The DNA of the CDR3 is TGTGCCACCAGTGATGGGGCTTGGGGGAATGAGCAGTTCTTC. Protein product: CATSDGAWGNEQFF.

This clonotype was seen ten or more times. V is TRBV29-1 and J is TRBJ1-4, with TRBD1 matching over 7 bases. There are 16 residues in the CDR3. Germline V gene lookup returns CDR1 SQVTM and CDR2 ANQGSEA. J gave up 7 bases and V 0 bases, and 11 bases lay outside the gene matches. The DNA of the CDR3 is TGCAGCGTTGAAGATCTTTTTGGCAGGGGGTCTGAAAAACTGTTTTTT. Protein product: CSVEDLFGRGSEKLFF.

V gene TRBV19 combines with J gene TRBJ2-5; TRBD1 might be the D (6 bases). Deletions cut 5 bases from V and 0 bases from J, with 10 bases between. The CDR3 is 14 residues long. Looked up from germline, CDR1 is LNHDA and CDR2 is SQIVND (reference sequence). CDR3 in amino acids: CASSVQGYQETQYF. CDR3 in DNA: TGTGCCAGTAGTGTCCAGGGGTACCAAGAGACCCAGTACTTC.

The sample holds many counts of this clonotype. V is TRBV12-5 and J is TRBJ1-1, with 7 bases identical to TRBD1. Germline CDR1 and CDR2: LGHNT and FRNRAP. Unmatched junction bases numbered 7, after V lost 5 bases and J lost 4 bases. The CDR3 totals 14 residues. DNA for the CDR3: TGTGCTAGTGGTGTCGGACAGGCTGGCACTGAAGCTTTCTTT. This encodes CASGVGQAGTEAFF. The full variable domain, its missing parts supplied by reference TRBV12-5 and TRBJ1-1, is DARVTQTPRHKVTEMGQEVTMRCQPILGHNTVFWYRQTMMQGLELLAYFRNRAPLDDSGMPKDRFSAEMPDATLATLKIQPSEPRDSAVYFCASGVGQAGTEAFFGQGTRLTVV.

The rearrangement joins TRBV7-9 to TRBJ2-4, with 7 bases matching TRBD1. Germline CDR1 and CDR2: SEHNR and FQNEAQ (reference sequence). V gave up 4 bases and J gave up 1 base; unmatched junction bases: 7. CDR3 size: 16 residues. This CDR3 reads CASSSGTGVAKNIQYF. Written as DNA, the CDR3 is TGTGCCAGCAGCTCCGGCACAGGGGTGGCCAAAAACATTCAGTACTTC.

This clonotype was recorded a few times. The rearrangement joins TRBV20-1 to TRBJ2-5; D unresolved. This CDR3 region has 12 residues. With 2 bases removed from V and 2 bases from J, the gap between germline ends came to 6 bases. Germline V gives CDR1 DFQATT, CDR2 SNEGSKA (reference sequence). CDR3 sequence (DNA): TGCAGTGCTAGATTCGGGCAAGAGACCCAGTACTTC. Translated, it gives CSARFGQETQYF.

Many counts were recorded for this clonotype. The chain combines TRBV12-3 or TRBV12-4 with TRBJ2-1; D is perhaps TRBD1 (5 bases). CDR3 length: 14 residues. V was pared by 6 bases and J by 4 bases, with 13 bases between. The DNA for the CDR3 is TGTGCCAGCAGGAAAGACAGTACGTACAATGAGCAGTTCTTC. Its protein product is CASRKDSTYNEQFF.

The chain is built from TRBV12-3 or TRBV12-4 and TRBJ1-4; 8 bases agree with TRBD1. This CDR3 region has 15 residues. V trimming: 6 bases; J trimming: 7 bases; junction bases outside the gene matches: 10. CDR3 coding DNA: TGTGCCAGCAGACCTCCTACAGGGGGTTCTGAAAAACTGTTTTTT. This sequence encodes CASRPPTGGSEKLFF.

The rearrangement joins TRBV20-1 to TRBJ2-7; D is undetermined. V dropped 3 bases and J dropped 6 bases, with 18 bases sitting between them. Germline CDR1 and CDR2: DFQATT and SNEGSKA (reference sequence). This CDR3 region has 14 residues. For the CDR3, the DNA is TGCAGTGCTAGTAGGTCCCCTTCAGACGGCGAGCAGTACTTC. It is translated as CSASRSPSDGEQYF.

This clonotype was seen a handful of times. J is TRBJ1-1 and V is TRBV6-1, with TRBD1 matching 7 bases. V shed 6 bases and J 5 bases; nucleotides not matched to a gene: 6. The germline gives CDR1 MNHNS, CDR2 SASEGT. The CDR3 totals 13 residues. The CDR3 loop is CASRASGGTEAFF. The CDR3 region has the DNA TGTGCCAGCAGGGCTTCAGGGGGAACTGAAGCTTTCTTT.

The V gene is TRBV2, the J gene TRBJ2-5; no firm D call. CDR3 length: 12 amino acids. Per the germline V gene, CDR1 is SNHLY and CDR2 is FYNNEI. V lost 6 bases and J lost 4, with 9 bases in between. The CDR3 DNA is TGTGCCAGCAGATCCCCGGGAGAGACCCAGTACTTC. Amino acid sequence: CASRSPGETQYF. Variable domain in full (rest from reference TRBV2 and TRBJ2-5): EPEVTQTPSHQVTQMGQEVILRCVPISNHLYFYWYRQILGQKVEFLVSFYNNEISEKSEIFDDQFSVERPDGSNFTLKIRSTKLEDSAMYFCASRSPGETQYFGPGTRLLVL.

Notes on this clonotype: This may come from a read error, since a much larger clone is one base off. The CDR3 does not close with the conserved phenylalanine or tryptophan, likely indicating a read error. This rearrangement joins TRBV2 to TRBJ1-1, with TRBD1 identical over 8 bases. The CDR3 contains 15 residues. In germline, CDR1 is SNHLY, CDR2 FYNNEI. This CDR3 reads CASSEDTGGGTGAFL. CDR3 in DNA: TGTGCCAGCAGTGAAGATACAGGGGGGGGCACTGGAGCTTTCCTT.

This clonotype was seen many times. This sequence joins TRBV20-1 and TRBJ1-5; D remains unclear. The CDR3 runs to 14 residues. Trimming stripped 5 bases from V and 7 bases from J, with 18 bases between. CDR1 is DFQATT, CDR2 SNEGSKA, per germline (reference sequence). The CDR3 loop is CSALAGGSQQPQHF. DNA of the CDR3: TGCAGTGCTCTGGCGGGAGGGAGCCAACAGCCCCAGCATTTT.

The chain recombines TRBV28 with TRBJ1-1; TRBD1 aligns across 9 bases. This CDR3 is 14 amino acids long. Germline trimming cut 7 bases from V and 2 bases from J; bases unmatched to any gene: 5. Germline V lookup: CDR1 MDHEN, CDR2 SYDVKM. Here the CDR3 reads CASIPGQGNTEAFF. DNA of the CDR3: TGTGCCAGCATTCCGGGACAGGGAAACACTGAAGCTTTCTTT.

This clonotype was recorded at least ten times. The chain is built from TRBV3-1 and TRBJ2-1; D is undetermined. Per germline, CDR1 LGHDT and CDR2 YNNKEL (reference sequence). The CDR3 loop spans 13 amino acids. V was shortened by 3 bases and J by 5 bases, with 8 bases between the two germline ends. CDR3 DNA sequence: TGTGCCAGCAGCCACGATAGGAACAATGAGCAGTTCTTC. This gives the protein CASSHDRNNEQFF.

The sample holds many counts of this clonotype. The chain links TRBV12-3 or TRBV12-4 to TRBJ2-7, with unresolved D. V lost 5 bases and J lost 0, with 5 bases in between. The CDR3 covers 12 residues. CDR3 amino acids: CASSIRSYEQYF. DNA of the CDR3: TGTGCCAGCAGTATCCGCTCCTACGAGCAGTACTTC.

The V gene is TRBV19, the J gene TRBJ1-3, with unresolved D. The germline V and J ends were trimmed by 6 bases and 8 bases, with 14 bases remaining between them. This CDR3 has 13 residues. Germline V gene data show CDR1 as LNHDA and CDR2 as SQIVND (reference sequence). CDR3 residues: CASSGTPGHTIYF. The DNA for the CDR3 is TGTGCCAGTAGCGGCACACCAGGTCACACCATATATTTT.